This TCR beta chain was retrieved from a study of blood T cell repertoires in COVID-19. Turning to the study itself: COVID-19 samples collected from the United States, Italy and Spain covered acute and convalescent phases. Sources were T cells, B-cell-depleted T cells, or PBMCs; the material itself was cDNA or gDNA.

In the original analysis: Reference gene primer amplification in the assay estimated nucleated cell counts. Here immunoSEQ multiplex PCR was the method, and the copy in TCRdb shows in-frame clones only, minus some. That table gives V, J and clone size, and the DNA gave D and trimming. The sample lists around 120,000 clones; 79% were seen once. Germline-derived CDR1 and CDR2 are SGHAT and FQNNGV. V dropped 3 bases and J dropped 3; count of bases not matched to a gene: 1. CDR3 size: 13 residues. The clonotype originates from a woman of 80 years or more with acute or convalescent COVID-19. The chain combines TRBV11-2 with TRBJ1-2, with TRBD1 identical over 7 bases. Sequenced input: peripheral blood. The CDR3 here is CASSFTGDYGYTF. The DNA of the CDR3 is TGTGCCAGCAGCTTCACAGGGGACTATGGCTACACCTTC.